Listed below are T cell receptor beta chains from one sample, sequenced in a study of OX40 agonist ivuxolimab in advanced cancers. Using immunoSEQ multiplex PCR, the repertoire was profiled, and TCRdb retains in-frame clones only, with some absent. The repertoire holds tens of thousands of clones, with more than 75% as singletons. The material sequenced was CD4+ or CD8+ T cells sorted from blood, taken in a trial of the OX40 agonist ivuxolimab. Every receptor here comes from an adult with an advanced solid tumor such as melanoma, head and neck, liver or kidney cancer. CDR3s include the opening cysteine and the closing phenylalanine or tryptophan. A D gene is named only where the DNA matches it firmly. Not all rows give a size; the values are once, few, many and, for expanded clones, a class.

v_call,j_call,clone_size,d_call,cdr3_aa,cdr3_nt
TRBV5-4,TRBJ1-1,NA,NA,CASSLEENTEAFF,TGTGCCAGCAGCTTGGAGGAGAACACTGAAGCTTTCTTT
TRBV9,TRBJ1-1,NA,NA,CASSVAGADTEAFF,TGTGCCAGCAGCGTCGCGGGGGCGGACACTGAAGCTTTCTTT
TRBV4-1,TRBJ2-3,few,NA,CASSQRVGTDTQYF,TGCGCCAGCAGCCAGCGGGTGGGTACAGATACGCAGTATTTT
TRBV7-2,TRBJ2-7,NA,NA,CASSLDHTSSYEQYF,TGTGCCAGCAGCTTAGACCACACCTCCTCCTACGAGCAGTACTTC
TRBV27,TRBJ2-7,NA,NA,CASSLAAGAALWEQYF,TGTGCCAGCAGTTTAGCGGCGGGGGCGGCTTTATGGGAGCAGTACTTC
TRBV10-3,TRBJ2-1,NA,TRBD2,CAISESPSGSSSQFF,TGTGCCATCAGTGAAAGCCCTAGCGGGAGCTCGAGCCAGTTCTTC
TRBV2,TRBJ2-7,NA,NA,CAHKRASYEQYF,TGTGCCCATAAACGGGCTAGTTACGAGCAGTACTTC
TRBV9,TRBJ2-7,NA,TRBD2,CASSVGTSEYYEQYF,TGTGCCAGCAGCGTAGGGACTAGCGAATACTACGAGCAGTACTTC
TRBV2,TRBJ1-4,NA,NA,CASRTGRAEKLFF,TGTGCCAGCAGAACCGGGCGTGCTGAAAAACTGTTTTTT
TRBV7-3,TRBJ1-1,NA,NA,CASSLSAGTDTEAFF,TGTGCCAGCAGCTTATCAGCAGGGACCGACACTGAAGCTTTCTTT
TRBV11-3,TRBJ2-2,many,NA,CASSRRTNPNTGELFF,TGTGCCAGCAGCAGGAGGACAAACCCAAACACCGGGGAGCTGTTTTTT
TRBV9,TRBJ1-2,NA,TRBD1,CASSVETGGGYGYTF,TGTGCCAGCAGCGTAGAGACAGGGGGCGGCTATGGCTACACCTTC
TRBV5-1,TRBJ2-1,NA,NA,CASRREISSYNEQFF,TGCGCCAGCAGAAGGGAGATTAGCTCCTACAATGAGCAGTTCTTC
TRBV6-5,TRBJ2-1,NA,TRBD2,CASRIGTTSYNEQFF,TGTGCCAGCAGAATCGGGACTACCTCATACAATGAGCAGTTCTTC
TRBV2,TRBJ2-1,NA,NA,CASIDPEGNEQFF,TGTGCCAGCATTGACCCCGAGGGGAATGAGCAGTTCTTC
TRBV2,TRBJ2-7,NA,NA,CASSDMSSYEQYF,TGTGCCAGCAGTGATATGAGCTCCTACGAGCAGTACTTC